The rows below give T cell receptor beta chains drawn from one sample of a study of T cells in Graves' hyperthyroidism and ophthalmopathy. One entry per CDR3 protein, called by TCRdb with MiXCR from the multiplex PCR reads. The sample lists 310,000 or so distinct CDR3 sequences, about a sixth occurring once. Input material: blood. The receptors come from a woman aged 60-70 years with Graves' ophthalmopathy. CDR3s leave out the opening cysteine and the closing phenylalanine or tryptophan. Fields, in order: clone size, V gene, D gene, CDR3 length, J gene, CDR3 protein. The D gene is left open where the match is weak. Rows give clone size only sometimes, using once, few, many, or a class for an expanded clone.

>.|TRBV18|.|16|TRBJ2-1
ASSPGRPGIQVNNEQF
>many|TRBV7-8|.|10|TRBJ2-2
ASSRSSGELF
>many|TRBV29-1|.|8|TRBJ2-1
SVVIPEMF
>.|TRBV6-1|.|11|TRBJ2-3
ASTPSGSDTQY
>.|TRBV7-2|TRBD1|13|TRBJ2-6
ASRRQGSGANVLT
>.|TRBV20-1|.|16|TRBJ2-1
SATVLAGIVRSYNEQF
>.|TRBV19|.|13|TRBJ2-1
ASSMGTVSYNEQL
>many|TRBV6-2/TRBV6-3|.|10|TRBJ2-7
ASSYPRGQQY
>many|TRBV27|.|15|TRBJ2-1
ASSSPSFSGEYNEQF
>.|TRBV4-1|.|11|TRBJ2-7
ASSQRTNYEQY
>many|TRBV27|.|13|TRBJ2-2
ASSLSRAGAGELF
>many|TRBV28|.|10|TRBJ2-7
ASSYPDYEQY
>many|TRBV5-1|.|11|TRBJ1-2
ASSSGTPEGYT
>many|TRBV7-8|.|10|TRBJ2-7
ASSLEGLGQY
>few|TRBV5-6|TRBD1|14|TRBJ2-2
ASSRDRGRDTGELF
>few|TRBV20-1|.|10|TRBJ1-4
SARDGIEKLF
>.|TRBV29-1|.|12|TRBJ2-2
SALKAGGPGELF
>many|TRBV6-2/TRBV6-3|TRBD2|13|TRBJ2-7
ASSNAGLAQDEQY
>many|TRBV6-2/TRBV6-3|.|13|TRBJ2-1
ASSYDSVTYNEQF
>many|TRBV20-1|TRBD1|14|TRBJ1-5
SARDGQGPSNQPQH
>many|TRBV20-1|TRBD2|14|TRBJ2-7
SAGGRSGTGRYGQY
>many|TRBV11-2|.|10|TRBJ2-1
ASSEQVNEQF
>once|TRBV11-2|.|14|TRBJ2-3
ASSPRTRIIDHTQY
>many|TRBV7-3|.|14|TRBJ2-2
ASSLTGGRSSGELF
>many|TRBV7-2|TRBD1|14|TRBJ1-1
ASSFKGQGVVTEAF
>many|TRBV6-2/TRBV6-3|.|11|TRBJ1-1
ASTVTRGTEAF
>.|TRBV28|TRBD1|14|TRBJ2-3
ASSPRDRGGTDTQY
>many|TRBV24-1|.|11|TRBJ1-2
ATSVRGNYGYT
>.|TRBV6-1|.|10|TRBJ1-4
ASGGTYKKLF
>.|TRBV7-9|TRBD2|14|TRBJ2-2
ASSPLAGAGTGELF
>many|TRBV2|.|12|TRBJ1-1
ASSGSGAHTEAF
>.|TRBV5-4|TRBD1|13|TRBJ1-1
ASSSGQGPSTEAF
>.|TRBV12-3/TRBV12-4|.|14|TRBJ1-2
ASSPRGRTSNYGYT
>.|TRBV4-3|TRBD2|14|TRBJ2-3
ASAVEAGGRTDTQY
>many|TRBV24-1|.|11|TRBJ1-5
ATSGQAGQPQH
>few|TRBV28|TRBD1|14|TRBJ1-2
ASSRTTGVANYGYT
>many|TRBV5-1|TRBD1|12|TRBJ1-6
ASSLGQGNSPLH
>few|TRBV12-3/TRBV12-4|TRBD2|17|TRBJ2-2
ASSLQTSGRTANTGELF
>many|TRBV20-1|.|12|TRBJ2-7
SARDLAGAHEQY
>once|TRBV7-3|.|13|TRBJ2-4
ASSLRAGNKNIQY
>many|TRBV7-2|TRBD2|12|TRBJ2-7
ASSLRAGEAEQY
>few|TRBV5-1|.|12|TRBJ2-3
ASSLTGPGNTQY
>many|TRBV9|.|12|TRBJ1-1
ASSVARGSTEAF
>many|TRBV12-3/TRBV12-4|.|13|TRBJ2-4
ASSFGRPAKNIQY
>many|TRBV7-2|TRBD2|14|TRBJ2-2
ASSLIGGRGSGELF
>.|TRBV5-5|.|14|TRBJ1-6
ASSFYGATYNSPLH
>many|TRBV27|TRBD2|14|TRBJ2-1
ASTSRFGEGYNEQF
>.|TRBV4-2|.|13|TRBJ2-7
ASSQDLTLSFEQY
>many|TRBV11-2|.|13|TRBJ2-3
ASSQITGTKGTQY
>many|TRBV12-3/TRBV12-4|.|14|TRBJ2-7
ASSLAAGGGTYEQY
>many|TRBV20-1|TRBD1|13|TRBJ2-3
SAIGATGGADTQY
>many|TRBV7-8|TRBD1|12|TRBJ1-1
ASSLGDRDTEAF
>many|TRBV29-1|.|12|TRBJ1-2
SVDLGQSNYGYT
>many|TRBV28|.|13|TRBJ1-5
ASRPRGKWSQPQH
>few|TRBV7-9|.|13|TRBJ1-2
ASSLGTAANYGYT
>many|TRBV6-1|.|9|TRBJ2-1
ASSWDNEQF
>once|TRBV20-1|TRBD2|12|TRBJ2-7
SARGAGGSYEQY
>.|TRBV4-3|.|12|TRBJ1-2
ASSRDSGNYGYT
>many|TRBV9|.|13|TRBJ2-7
ASSPRSGISYEQY